A selection of T cell receptor beta chains follows, all from one sample in a study of cytomegalovirus exposure and HLA in healthy donors. This table comes from immunoSEQ multiplex PCR, and its TCRdb copy is limited to in-frame clones, with some not included. The sample consists of about 120,000 clones, 74% of them appearing once. The sample was PBMCs. All receptors derive from a man aged 30 to 45 in good health and CMV-seropositive. CDR3s include the opening cysteine and the closing phenylalanine or tryptophan. Fields, in order: D gene, V gene, J gene, CDR3 length, clone size, CDR3 DNA, CDR3 protein. D genes are given only for firm matches. The size entry is marked missing in some rows and otherwise reads once, few, many or a size class.

TRBD1	TRBV6-1	TRBJ1-2	14	-	TGTGCCAGCAGTGACTACAGGGGTCCCTATGGCTACACCTTC	CASSDYRGPYGYTF
TRBD1	TRBV5-4	TRBJ1-1	17	-	TGTGCCAGCAGCCCGGGACAGGGGAGCCCCTTGAACACTGAAGCTTTCTTT	CASSPGQGSPLNTEAFF
TRBD2	TRBV6-5	TRBJ2-1	15	-	TGTGCCAGCAGTTACGGGCCGGGGGGGCTAAATGAGCAGTTCTTC	CASSYGPGGLNEQFF
-	TRBV15	TRBJ2-6	16	-	TGTGCCACCAGCAGAGATCGCAGCTCTGGGGCCAACGTCCTGACTTTC	CATSRDRSSGANVLTF
-	TRBV5-1	TRBJ2-7	14	-	TGCGCCAGCAGACCGGACGGAGGGACCTACGAGCAGTACTTC	CASRPDGGTYEQYF
TRBD2	TRBV4-1	TRBJ2-7	14	-	TGCGCCAGCAGCGCCCGGGAGGGGTACTACGAGCAGTACTTC	CASSAREGYYEQYF
-	TRBV19	TRBJ2-7	13	-	TGTGCCAGTAGTATTAGGTCGGAGGGCGAGCAGTACTTC	CASSIRSEGEQYF
TRBD1	TRBV6-6	TRBJ1-2	16	-	TGTGCCAGCAGTTCATGGACGACAGGGCCTAACTATGGCTACACCTTC	CASSSWTTGPNYGYTF
TRBD1	TRBV9	TRBJ2-2	14	-	TGTGCCAGCTCCCTCTCAGGGGGAACCGGGGAGCTGTTTTTT	CASSLSGGTGELFF
TRBD2	TRBV4-3	TRBJ2-3	17	-	TGCGCCAGCAGCCAAGCCCCCCTAGCGGGCAACACAGATACGCAGTATTTT	CASSQAPLAGNTDTQYF
-	TRBV7-8	TRBJ2-6	16	-	TGTGCCAGCAGCTTAGCGTATGGGGCGGGGGCCAACGTCCTGACTTTC	CASSLAYGAGANVLTF
-	TRBV30	TRBJ2-1	13	-	TGTGCCTCCCAGGGCAGCTCCTACAATGAGCAGTTCTTC	CASQGSSYNEQFF
TRBD2	TRBV7-9	TRBJ2-5	17	few	TGTGCCAGCAGCTTATCGAGTAGCGGGGGGGCCCTAGAGACCCAGTACTTC	CASSLSSSGGALETQYF
-	TRBV15	TRBJ2-7	14	-	TGTGCCACCAGCAGAGATCTAGGCGTCTACGAGCAGTACTTC	CATSRDLGVYEQYF
TRBD1	TRBV7-2	TRBJ1-2	13	-	TGTGCCAGCAGCCATGGACAGGGCTATGGCTACACCTTC	CASSHGQGYGYTF
-	TRBV6-5	TRBJ2-7	14	-	TGTGCCAGCCGACCAGGGGGGTCTATATACGAGCAGTACTTC	CASRPGGSIYEQYF
TRBD1	TRBV6-5	TRBJ2-7	14	-	TGTGCCAGCAGTTACGGGGGACAGCTAGACGAGCAGTACTTC	CASSYGGQLDEQYF
TRBD1	TRBV18	TRBJ1-2	15	-	TGTGCCAGCTCACCTGTGCAGGGGGTGATCGAGGGCTACACCTTC	CASSPVQGVIEGYTF
TRBD1	TRBV28	TRBJ2-1	15	-	TGTGCCAGCAGTTTCCCCTCCGGACAGGGCGGTGAACAGTTCTTC	CASSFPSGQGGEQFF
TRBD1	TRBV5-1	TRBJ1-5	16	-	TGCGCCAGCAGCCAGGGGACAGTGGATAGCAATCAGCCCCAGCATTTT	CASSQGTVDSNQPQHF
-	TRBV7-9	TRBJ2-7	16	-	TGTTCCAGCAGCCCCCCGGGTTCGGGAGACTCCTACGAGCAGTACTTC	CSSSPPGSGDSYEQYF
TRBD1	TRBV19	TRBJ1-4	15	-	TGTGCCAGTAGGCCTACCGGGACAGGGGACGAAAAACTGTTTTTT	CASRPTGTGDEKLFF
TRBD1	TRBV6-5	TRBJ1-1	16	-	TGTGCCAGCAGTTACTCCCCAGGGGGCGGGGGCACTGAAGCTTTCTTT	CASSYSPGGGGTEAFF
TRBD2	TRBV28	TRBJ2-7	14	-	TGTGCCAGCGGAGGGCCTGCGGGGGGATACGAGCAGTACTTC	CASGGPAGGYEQYF